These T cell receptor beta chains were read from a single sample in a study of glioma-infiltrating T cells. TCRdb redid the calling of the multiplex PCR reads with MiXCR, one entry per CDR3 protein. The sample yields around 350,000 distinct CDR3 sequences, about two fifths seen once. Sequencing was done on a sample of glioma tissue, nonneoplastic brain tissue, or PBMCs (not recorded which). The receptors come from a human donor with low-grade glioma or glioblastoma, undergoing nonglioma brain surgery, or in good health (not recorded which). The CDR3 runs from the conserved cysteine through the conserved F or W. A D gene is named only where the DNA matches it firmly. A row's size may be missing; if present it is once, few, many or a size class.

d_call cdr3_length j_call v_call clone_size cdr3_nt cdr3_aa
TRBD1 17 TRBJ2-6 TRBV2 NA TGTGCCAGCAGGAAAGGACAGGGGGCATCTGGGGCCAACGTCCTGACTTTC CASRKGQGASGANVLTF
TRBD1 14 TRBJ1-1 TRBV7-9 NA TGTGCCAGCAGCCCCGGGACAGGGGGCCTTGAAGCTTTCTTT CASSPGTGGLEAFF
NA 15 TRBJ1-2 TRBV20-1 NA TGCAGTGCTAGCCTGATTAAGGAAGGAATCTATGGCTACACCTTC CSASLIKEGIYGYTF
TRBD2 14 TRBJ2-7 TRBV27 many TGTGCCAGCAGTTGGGGACTAGATTCGTACGAGCAGTACTTC CASSWGLDSYEQYF
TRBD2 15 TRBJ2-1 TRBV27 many TGTGCCAGCAACCCTAGCGGGAGTTTAGGAAATGAGCAGTTCTTC CASNPSGSLGNEQFF
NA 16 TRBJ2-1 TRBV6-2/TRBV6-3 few TGTGCCAGCAGCCCACAGACAGCGAGCTCCTACAATGAGCAGTTCTTC CASSPQTASSYNEQFF
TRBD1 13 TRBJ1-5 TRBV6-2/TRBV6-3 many TGTGCCAGCAGCCAACAGGGGAATCAGCCCCAGCATTTT CASSQQGNQPQHF
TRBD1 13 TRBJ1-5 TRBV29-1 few TGCAGCGTTGCGACAGGGGGCCATCAGCCCCAGCATTTT CSVATGGHQPQHF
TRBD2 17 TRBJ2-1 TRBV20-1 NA TGCAGTGCTAGAGGGTTCCGGGGGGAGAGCTCCTACAATGAGCAGTTCTTC CSARGFRGESSYNEQFF
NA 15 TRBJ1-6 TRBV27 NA TGTGCCGGCAGTTCCCAACCGGTAGTCGCGTCACCCCTCCACTTT CAGSSQPVVASPLHF
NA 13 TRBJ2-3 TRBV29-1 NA TGCGGCGCCTACTATTCTAGCACAGATACGCAGTATTTT CGAYYSSTDTQYF
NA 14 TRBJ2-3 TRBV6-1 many TGTGCCAGCAGTGAATCGCTAGCGAGAGATACGCAGTATTTT CASSESLARDTQYF
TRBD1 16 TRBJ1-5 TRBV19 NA TGTGCCAGTGGCCCAACGACAGGGATGCGTAATCAGCCCCAGCATTTT CASGPTTGMRNQPQHF
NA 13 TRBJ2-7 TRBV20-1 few TGCAGTGCCAGTAGAGGAAGAACCTACGAGCAGTACTTC CSASRGRTYEQYF
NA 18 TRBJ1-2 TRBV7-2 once TGTGCCAGCAGCTCCACCGGGCCGGACGAACTAGCTAACTATGGCTACACCTTC CASSSTGPDELANYGYTF
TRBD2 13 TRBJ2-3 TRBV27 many TGTGCCAGCTCCAAGCGGGAGTCGGATACGCAGTATTTT CASSKRESDTQYF
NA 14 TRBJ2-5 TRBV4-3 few TGCGCCAGCAGCCAAATGGAGGGACTAGAGACCCAGTACTTC CASSQMEGLETQYF
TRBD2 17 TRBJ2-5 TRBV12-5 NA TGTGCTAGTGGTTCCGGACTAGCGGGAGCCTGGGAAGAGACCCAGTACTTC CASGSGLAGAWEETQYF
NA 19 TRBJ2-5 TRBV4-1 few TGCGCCAGCAGCCAGCGAGGTGGTCTCCGGGACACCATCCAAGAGACCCAGTACTTC CASSQRGGLRDTIQETQYF
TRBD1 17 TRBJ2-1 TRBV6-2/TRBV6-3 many TGTGCCAGCAGTTACAGAAGGAGACAGGGCTCCTACAATGAGCAGTTCTTC CASSYRRRQGSYNEQFF
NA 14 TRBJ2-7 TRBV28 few TGTGCCTCAAAATGGGGGACGGGGAGCTACGAGCAGTACTTC CASKWGTGSYEQYF
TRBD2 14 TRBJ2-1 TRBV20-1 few TGCAGTGCTAGACTAGCTGGGAGGGCCAATGAGCAGTTCTTC CSARLAGRANEQFF
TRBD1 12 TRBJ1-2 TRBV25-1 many TGTGCCAGCAGGACAGGGGGCTATGGCTACACCTTC CASRTGGYGYTF
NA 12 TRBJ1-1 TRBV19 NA TGTGCCAGTAGCGTAACCGACAGTGAAGCTTTCTTT CASSVTDSEAFF
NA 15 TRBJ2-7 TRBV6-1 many TGTGCCAGCAGTGAAGTTGAGAGAGGCAGCTACGAGCAGTACTTC CASSEVERGSYEQYF
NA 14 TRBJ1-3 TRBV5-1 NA TGCGCCAGCAGCTTGGAACGCTTTGGAAACACCATATATTTT CASSLERFGNTIYF
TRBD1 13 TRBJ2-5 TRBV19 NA TGTGCCGTCCGCATACAGGGGCAAGAGACCCAGTACTTC CAVRIQGQETQYF
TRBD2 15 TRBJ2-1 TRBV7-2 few TGTGCCAGCAGCTTAGAACTAGCGGGAGTCGGTGAGCAGTTCTTC CASSLELAGVGEQFF
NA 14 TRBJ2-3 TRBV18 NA TGTGCCAGCTCAGGGACGGATAGCACAGATACGCAGTATTTT CASSGTDSTDTQYF
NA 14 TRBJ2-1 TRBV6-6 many TGTGCCAGCAGTTACTCGATGAGTGACAATGAGCAGTTCTTC CASSYSMSDNEQFF
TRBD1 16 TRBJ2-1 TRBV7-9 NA TGTGCCAGCAGCCCGCGGACAGGGGTCTCCTACAATGAGCAGTTCTTC CASSPRTGVSYNEQFF
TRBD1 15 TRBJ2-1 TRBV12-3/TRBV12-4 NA TGTGCCAGCAGTTACAGGGACAGGGGTAGGTATGAGCAGTTCTTC CASSYRDRGRYEQFF
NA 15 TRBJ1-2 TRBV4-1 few TGCGCCAGCAGCCAGGAACCCCGCGACAGCGGTGGCTACACCTTC CASSQEPRDSGGYTF
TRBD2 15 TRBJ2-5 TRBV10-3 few TGTGCCATCAGTGAGATCCTAGCGGTCCAAGAGACCCAGTACTTC CAISEILAVQETQYF
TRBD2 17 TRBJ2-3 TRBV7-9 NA TGTGCCAGCAGCTCCCCCCGCGGGACTAGCCGCACAGATACGCAGTATTTT CASSSPRGTSRTDTQYF
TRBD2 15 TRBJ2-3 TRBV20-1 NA TGCAGTGCTCCTCGCGCGGGAGGGCCCGCAGATACGCAGTATTTT CSAPRAGGPADTQYF
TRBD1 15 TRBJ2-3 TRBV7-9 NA TGTGCCAGCCGCTTAGTTGGGACAGGGGAAGATACGCAGTATTTT CASRLVGTGEDTQYF
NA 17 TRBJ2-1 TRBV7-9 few TGTGCCAGCAGCTTCGCTGGACTGGTAAGCTCCTACAATGAGCAGTTCTTC CASSFAGLVSSYNEQFF
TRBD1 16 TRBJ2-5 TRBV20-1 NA TGCAGTGCTAAGGCACTGGACAGGGTGGCAAGAGAGACCCAGTACTTC CSAKALDRVARETQYF
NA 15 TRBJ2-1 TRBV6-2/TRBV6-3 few TGTGCCAGCAGTTTACAGGGTCCCCACTACAATGAGCAGTTCTTC CASSLQGPHYNEQFF
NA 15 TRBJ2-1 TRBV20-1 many TGCAGTGCCCAGGGACGGTTAGCCTTCTACAATGAGCAGTTCTTC CSAQGRLAFYNEQFF
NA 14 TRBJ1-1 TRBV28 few TGTGCCAGCAGTCCGGACTTCCCGAACACTGAAGCTTTCTTT CASSPDFPNTEAFF
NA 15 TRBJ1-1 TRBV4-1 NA TGCGCCAGCAGCCACCCAAGGCACAGTTCCACTAAAGCTTTCTTT CASSHPRHSSTKAFF